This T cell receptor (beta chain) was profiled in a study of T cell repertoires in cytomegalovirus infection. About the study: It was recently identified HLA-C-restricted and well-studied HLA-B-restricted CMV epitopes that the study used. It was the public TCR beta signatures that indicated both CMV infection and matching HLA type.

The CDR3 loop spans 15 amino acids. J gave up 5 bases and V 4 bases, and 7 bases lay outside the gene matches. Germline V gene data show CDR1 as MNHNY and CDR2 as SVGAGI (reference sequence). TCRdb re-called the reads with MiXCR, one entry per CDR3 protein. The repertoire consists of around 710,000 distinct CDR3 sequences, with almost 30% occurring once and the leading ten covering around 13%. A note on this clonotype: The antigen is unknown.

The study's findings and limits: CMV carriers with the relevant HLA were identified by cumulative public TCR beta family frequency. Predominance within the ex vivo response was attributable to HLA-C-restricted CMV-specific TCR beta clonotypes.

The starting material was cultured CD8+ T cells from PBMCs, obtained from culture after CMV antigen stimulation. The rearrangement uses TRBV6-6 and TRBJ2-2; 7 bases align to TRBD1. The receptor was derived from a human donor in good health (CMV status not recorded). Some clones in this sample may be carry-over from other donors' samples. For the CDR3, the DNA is TGTGCCAGCAGTTTCGCGACAGGGAGAACCGGGGAGCTGTTTTTT. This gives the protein CASSFATGRTGELFF.